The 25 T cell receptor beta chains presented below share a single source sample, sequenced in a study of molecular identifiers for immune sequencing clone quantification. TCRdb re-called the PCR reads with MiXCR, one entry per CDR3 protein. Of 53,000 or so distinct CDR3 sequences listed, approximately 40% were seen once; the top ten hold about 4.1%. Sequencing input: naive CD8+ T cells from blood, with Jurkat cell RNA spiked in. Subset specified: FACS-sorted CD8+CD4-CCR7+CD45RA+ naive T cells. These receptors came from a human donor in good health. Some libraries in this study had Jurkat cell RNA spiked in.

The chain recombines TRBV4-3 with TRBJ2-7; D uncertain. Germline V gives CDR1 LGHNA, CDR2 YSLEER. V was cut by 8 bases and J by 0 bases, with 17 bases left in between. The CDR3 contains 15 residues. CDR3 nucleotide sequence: TGCGCCAGCCCCTCCGGAGAAGGAGACTCCTACGAGCAGTACTTC. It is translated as CASPSGEGDSYEQYF.

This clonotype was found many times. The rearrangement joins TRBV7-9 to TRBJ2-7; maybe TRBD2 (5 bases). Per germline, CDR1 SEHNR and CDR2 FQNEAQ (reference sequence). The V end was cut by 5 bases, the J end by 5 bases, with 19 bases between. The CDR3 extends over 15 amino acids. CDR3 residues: CASSPRDWKPNEQYF. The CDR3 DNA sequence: TGTGCCAGCAGCCCGAGGGATTGGAAACCAAACGAGCAGTACTTC. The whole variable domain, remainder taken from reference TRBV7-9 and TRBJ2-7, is DTGVSQNPRHKITKRGQNVTFRCDPISEHNRLYWYRQTLGQGPEFLTYFQNEAQLEKSRLLSDRFSAERPKGSFSTLEIQRTEQGDSAMYLCASSPRDWKPNEQYFGPGTRLTVT.

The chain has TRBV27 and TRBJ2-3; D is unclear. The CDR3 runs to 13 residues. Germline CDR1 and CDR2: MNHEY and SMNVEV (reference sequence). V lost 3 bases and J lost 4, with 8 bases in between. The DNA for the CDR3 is TGTGCCAGCAGTTTCCTAGGCCCAGATACGCAGTATTTT. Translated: CASSFLGPDTQYF.

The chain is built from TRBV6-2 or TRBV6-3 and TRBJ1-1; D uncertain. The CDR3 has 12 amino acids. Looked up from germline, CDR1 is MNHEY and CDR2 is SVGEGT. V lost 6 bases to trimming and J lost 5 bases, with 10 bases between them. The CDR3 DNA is TGTGCCAGCAGCCCCTCCCCGACTGAAGCTTTCTTT. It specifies CASSPSPTEAFF.

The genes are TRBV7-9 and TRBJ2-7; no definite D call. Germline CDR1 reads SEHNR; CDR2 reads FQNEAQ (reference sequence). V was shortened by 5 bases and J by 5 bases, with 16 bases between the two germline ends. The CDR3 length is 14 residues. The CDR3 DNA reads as TGTGCCAGCAGCGGCCCGCACTCAGTCGACGAGCAGTACTTC. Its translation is CASSGPHSVDEQYF.

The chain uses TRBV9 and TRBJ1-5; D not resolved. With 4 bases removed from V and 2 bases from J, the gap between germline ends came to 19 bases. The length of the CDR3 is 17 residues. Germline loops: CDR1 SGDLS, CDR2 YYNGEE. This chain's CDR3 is CASSIVREKSGNQPQHF. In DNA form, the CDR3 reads TGTGCCAGCAGCATCGTACGGGAGAAAAGTGGCAATCAGCCCCAGCATTTT.

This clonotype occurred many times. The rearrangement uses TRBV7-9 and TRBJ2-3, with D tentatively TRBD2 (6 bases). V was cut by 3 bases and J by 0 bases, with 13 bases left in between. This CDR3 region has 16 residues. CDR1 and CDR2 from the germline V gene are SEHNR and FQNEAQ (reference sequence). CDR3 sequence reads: CASSFSGTYSTDTQYF. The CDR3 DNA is TGTGCCAGCAGCTTTTCGGGGACTTATAGCACAGATACGCAGTATTTT. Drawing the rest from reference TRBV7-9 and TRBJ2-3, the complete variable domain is DTGVSQNPRHKITKRGQNVTFRCDPISEHNRLYWYRQTLGQGPEFLTYFQNEAQLEKSRLLSDRFSAERPKGSFSTLEIQRTEQGDSAMYLCASSFSGTYSTDTQYFGPGTRLTVL.

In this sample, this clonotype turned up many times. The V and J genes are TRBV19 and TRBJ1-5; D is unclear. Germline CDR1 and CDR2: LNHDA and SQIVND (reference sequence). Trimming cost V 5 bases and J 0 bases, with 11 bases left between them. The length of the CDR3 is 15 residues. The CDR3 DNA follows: TGTGCCAGTAGTCCGGGGTCCATTAGCAATCAGCCCCAGCATTTT. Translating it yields CASSPGSISNQPQHF.

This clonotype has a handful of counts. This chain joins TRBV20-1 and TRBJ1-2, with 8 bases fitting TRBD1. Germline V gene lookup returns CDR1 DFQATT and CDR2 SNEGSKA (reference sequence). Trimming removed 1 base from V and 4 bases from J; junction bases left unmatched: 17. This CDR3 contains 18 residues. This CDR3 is CSARALFQMDRDSYGYTF. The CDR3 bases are TGCAGTGCTAGAGCGCTATTCCAGATGGACAGGGACTCCTATGGCTACACCTTC.

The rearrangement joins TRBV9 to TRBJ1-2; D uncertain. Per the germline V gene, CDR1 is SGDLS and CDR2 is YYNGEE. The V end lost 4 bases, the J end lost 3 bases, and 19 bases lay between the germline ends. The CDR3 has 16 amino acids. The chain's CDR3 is CASSLPRTHGDYGYTF. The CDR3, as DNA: TGTGCCAGCAGCCTCCCAAGGACCCATGGCGACTATGGCTACACCTTC.

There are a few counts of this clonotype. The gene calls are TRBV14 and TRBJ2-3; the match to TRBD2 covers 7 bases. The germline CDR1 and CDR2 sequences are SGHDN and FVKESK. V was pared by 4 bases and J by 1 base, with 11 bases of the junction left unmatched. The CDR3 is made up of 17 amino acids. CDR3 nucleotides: TGTGCCAGCAGCCCACTACCCGGGGGGTTTCGCACAGATACGCAGTATTTT. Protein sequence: CASSPLPGGFRTDTQYF.

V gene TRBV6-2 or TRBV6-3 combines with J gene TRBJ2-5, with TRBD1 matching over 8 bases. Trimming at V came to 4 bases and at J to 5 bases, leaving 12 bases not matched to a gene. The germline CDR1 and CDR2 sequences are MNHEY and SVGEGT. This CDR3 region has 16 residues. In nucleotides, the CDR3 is TGTGCCAGCAGTTTCCCACGGACAGGGTCGGGGGAGACCCAGTACTTC. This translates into CASSFPRTGSGETQYF.

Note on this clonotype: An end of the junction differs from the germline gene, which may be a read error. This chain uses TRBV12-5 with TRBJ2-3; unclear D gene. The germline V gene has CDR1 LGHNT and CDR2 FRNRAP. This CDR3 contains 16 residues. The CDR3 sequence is CASGLAGWLSTDTLYF. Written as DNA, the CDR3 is TGTGCTAGTGGTTTGGCCGGCTGGCTTTCCACAGATACGCTGTATTTT.

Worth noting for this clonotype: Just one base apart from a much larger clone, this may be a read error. CDR3 protein: CASSLRQGVPSEQYF. CDR3 nucleotide sequence: TGTGCCAGCAGTTTAAGACAGGGGGTGCCCAGCGAGCAGTACTTC. The rearrangement links TRBV28 to TRBJ2-7, with 9 nucleotides matching TRBD1. The CDR3 sequence is 15 residues long. Germline assignment: CDR1 MDHEN and CDR2 SYDVKM. V lost 2 bases to trimming and J lost 6 bases; unmatched junction nucleotides: 8.

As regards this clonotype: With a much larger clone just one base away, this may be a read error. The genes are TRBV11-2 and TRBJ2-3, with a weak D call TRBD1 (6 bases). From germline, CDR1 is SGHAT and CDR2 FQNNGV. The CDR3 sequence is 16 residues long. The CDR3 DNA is TGTGCCAGCAGCACCTCAGGGATTTTTCGGACAGATTCGCAGTATTTT. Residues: CASSTSGIFRTDSQYF.

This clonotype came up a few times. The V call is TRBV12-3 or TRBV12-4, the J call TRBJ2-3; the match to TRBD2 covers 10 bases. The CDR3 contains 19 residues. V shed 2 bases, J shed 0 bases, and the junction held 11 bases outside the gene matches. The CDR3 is CASSLRVRSGRGSTDTQYF. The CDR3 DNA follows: TGTGCCAGCAGTTTAAGGGTTCGAAGCGGGAGGGGTAGCACAGATACGCAGTATTTT.

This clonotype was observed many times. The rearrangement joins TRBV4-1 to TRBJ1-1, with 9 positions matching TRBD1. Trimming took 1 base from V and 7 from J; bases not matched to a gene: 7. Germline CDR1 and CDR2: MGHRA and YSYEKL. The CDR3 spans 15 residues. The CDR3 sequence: CASSQVTGGLSEAFF. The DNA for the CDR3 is TGCGCCAGCAGCCAAGTAACAGGGGGCCTTAGTGAAGCTTTCTTT.

CDR3: CASSVAGDGNTIYF. Here the CDR3 DNA reads TGTGCCAGCAGCGTAGCAGGGGATGGAAACACCATATATTTT. The chain uses TRBV9 and TRBJ1-3, with D possibly being TRBD1 (6 bases). With 0 bases removed from V and 3 bases from J, the gap between germline ends came to 7 bases. The CDR3 is 14 residues long. Per the germline V gene, CDR1 is SGDLS and CDR2 is YYNGEE.

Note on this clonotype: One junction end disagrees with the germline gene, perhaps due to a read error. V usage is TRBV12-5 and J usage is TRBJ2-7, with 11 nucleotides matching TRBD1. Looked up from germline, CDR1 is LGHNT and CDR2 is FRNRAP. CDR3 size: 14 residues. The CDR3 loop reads CARGSGTGGSEQYF. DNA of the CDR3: TGTGCTAGAGGTTCCGGGACAGGGGGAAGCGAGCAGTACTTC.

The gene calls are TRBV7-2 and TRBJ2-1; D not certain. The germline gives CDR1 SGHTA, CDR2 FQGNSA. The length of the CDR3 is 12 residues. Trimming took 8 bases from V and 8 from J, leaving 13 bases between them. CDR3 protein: CASGPTWDEQFF. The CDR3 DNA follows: TGTGCCAGCGGTCCAACGTGGGATGAGCAGTTCTTC.

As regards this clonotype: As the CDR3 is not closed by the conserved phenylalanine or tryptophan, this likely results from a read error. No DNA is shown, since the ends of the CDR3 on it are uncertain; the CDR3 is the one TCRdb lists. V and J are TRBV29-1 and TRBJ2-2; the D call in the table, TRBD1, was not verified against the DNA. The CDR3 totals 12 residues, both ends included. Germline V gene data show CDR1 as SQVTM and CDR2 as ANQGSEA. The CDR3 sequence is CSVKDPGGELYI.

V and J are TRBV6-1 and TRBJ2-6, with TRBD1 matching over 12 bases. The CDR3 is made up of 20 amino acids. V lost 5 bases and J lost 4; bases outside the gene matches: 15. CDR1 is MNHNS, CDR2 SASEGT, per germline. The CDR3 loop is CASSPRRPGQGAPGANVLTF. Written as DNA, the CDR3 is TGTGCCAGCAGTCCGAGACGGCCGGGACAGGGGGCGCCCGGGGCCAACGTCCTGACTTTC.

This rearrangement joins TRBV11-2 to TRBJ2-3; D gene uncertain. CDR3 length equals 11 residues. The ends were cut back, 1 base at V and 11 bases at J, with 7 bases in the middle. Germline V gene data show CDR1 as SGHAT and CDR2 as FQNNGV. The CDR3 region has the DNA TGTGCCAGCAGCTTAGTCGGTATGCAGTATTTT. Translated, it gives CASSLVGMQYF.

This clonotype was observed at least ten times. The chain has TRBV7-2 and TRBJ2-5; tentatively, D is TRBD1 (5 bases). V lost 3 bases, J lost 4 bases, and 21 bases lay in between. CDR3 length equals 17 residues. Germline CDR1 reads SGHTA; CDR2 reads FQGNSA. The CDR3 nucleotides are TGTGCCAGCAGCTTTGAGGCCCCGACAGACGCCTTAGAGACCCAGTACTTC. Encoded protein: CASSFEAPTDALETQYF.

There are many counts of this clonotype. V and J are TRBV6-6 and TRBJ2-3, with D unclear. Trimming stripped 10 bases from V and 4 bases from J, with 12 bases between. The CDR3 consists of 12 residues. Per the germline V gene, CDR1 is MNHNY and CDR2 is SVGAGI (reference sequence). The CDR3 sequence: CATTKRPDTQYF. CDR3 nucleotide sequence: TGTGCCACCACCAAGCGCCCAGATACGCAGTATTTT.